This record concerns one T cell receptor (beta chain) sequence. Its target is not known. Time point defined: pre-treatment sample, taken before nivolumab and TIL therapy. Patients were adults with stage 4 NSCLC. These data are taken from a study of TIL therapy for anti-PD-1-resistant metastatic lung cancer. Turning to the study itself: Tumors carried a median about 1.5 non-synonymous mutations per megabase. Notes on the study in general: Treatment-naive, never-smoker and oncogene-addicted patients were overrepresented in this highly selected cohort.

The immunoSEQ assay was v3. Produced via immunoSEQ multiplex PCR; TCRdb's table is partial and in-frame only. The table lists under 70,000 clones, around 79% of them singletons. The clonotype comes from a person between 25 and 80 years old with non-small cell lung cancer. The material was blood, obtained at baseline.

The CDR3 spells CASNEESGLSEQYF. The CDR3 DNA reads as TGTGCCAGCAACGAAGAGTCAGGGCTATCGGAGCAGTACTTC. V gene TRBV6-1 combines with J gene TRBJ2-7; a possible D gene is TRBD1 (5 bases). In germline, CDR1 is MNHNS, CDR2 SASEGT. This CDR3 comprises 14 residues. The V gene lost 7 bases and the J gene lost 7 bases, with 20 bases spanning the gap.